This TCR beta chain was identified in a study of blood T cell repertoires in COVID-19. Across the whole study: Researchers got acute and convalescent COVID-19 samples from the United States, Italy and Spain. The analysed material was cDNA or gDNA that came from T cells, B-cell-depleted T cells, or PBMCs.

Germline CDR1 and CDR2: MNHEY and SVGAGI. The CDR3 is 13 residues long. V lost 10 bases, J lost 0 bases, and 9 bases lay in between. In the source study's methods: Quantification of nucleated cells was approximated via reference gene primer amplification. Clones were read by immunoSEQ multiplex PCR, and TCRdb kept only the in-frame ones, dropping some. The V and J calls and the clone size are those of that table, but D and trimming were determined from the DNA. This table has some 180,000 clones, more than 80% appearing once. Sample: peripheral blood. The sequence came from a woman aged 55-69 years with acute or convalescent COVID-19. V is TRBV6-5 and J is TRBJ2-2; no clear D gene. CDR3 nucleotide sequence: TGTGCCACCAACAACCCGAACACCGGGGAGCTGTTTTTT. Translation: CATNNPNTGELFF.